Listed below are T cell receptor beta chains from one sample, sequenced in a study of blood T cell repertoires in COVID-19. Generated by immunoSEQ multiplex PCR, the TCRdb table keeps only in-frame clones and is missing some. The sample lists tens of thousands of clones, about 82% seen once, with roughly 5% in the top ten. Sequenced input: peripheral blood. These TCRs come from a woman older than 75 with active or convalescent COVID-19. The CDR3 runs from the conserved cysteine through the conserved F or W. D genes are given only for firm matches. Where a row states a size, it is once, few, many or the class of an expanded clone; other rows omit it.

D,J,size,V,CDR3,DNA
NA,TRBJ2-2,NA,TRBV6-5,CASSYSRDGELFF,TGTGCCAGCAGTTACTCGAGGGACGGGGAGCTGTTTTTT
TRBD2,TRBJ2-5,NA,TRBV7-2,CASSLGYGGALQETQYF,TGTGCCAGCAGCTTAGGGTACGGGGGGGCCTTACAAGAGACCCAGTACTTC
TRBD1,TRBJ1-6,NA,TRBV5-1,CASSGTGVYNSPLHF,TGCGCCAGCAGCGGTACAGGGGTCTATAATTCACCCCTCCACTTT
NA,TRBJ1-1,NA,TRBV6-5,CASSYIRTAPEAFF,TGTGCCAGCAGTTACATACGGACAGCCCCTGAAGCTTTCTTT
NA,TRBJ2-2,NA,TRBV27,CASSLSSTVATGELFF,TGTGCCAGCAGTTTATCGTCGACAGTAGCAACCGGGGAGCTGTTTTTT
NA,TRBJ1-2,once,TRBV30,CAWALVRAGDGYTF,TGTGCCTGGGCCTTAGTGAGGGCGGGGGATGGCTACACCTTC
NA,TRBJ1-1,few,TRBV2,CASTRANTEAFF,TGTGCCAGCACCCGAGCGAACACTGAAGCTTTCTTT
NA,TRBJ2-1,NA,TRBV4-1,CASSLFVLGSSYNEQFF,TGCGCCAGCAGTCTGTTTGTTTTAGGGAGCTCCTACAATGAGCAGTTCTTC
NA,TRBJ2-4,once,TRBV5-1,CASSLGVGTQAKNIQYF,TGCGCCAGCAGCTTGGGTGTGGGGACTCAAGCCAAAAACATTCAGTACTTC
TRBD1,TRBJ1-2,NA,TRBV28,CASSNRGPYGYTF,TGTGCCAGCAGCAACAGGGGGCCCTATGGCTACACCTTC
NA,TRBJ2-7,few,TRBV6-5,CASNTFFEQYF,TGTGCCAGCAATACATTTTTCGAGCAGTACTTC
NA,TRBJ1-1,NA,TRBV18,CASSQNGGPMNTEAFF,TGTGCCAGCTCACAAAACGGGGGGCCTATGAACACTGAAGCTTTCTTT
TRBD2,TRBJ2-1,once,TRBV5-4,CASSLAGAGGAGEQFF,TGTGCCAGCAGCTTGGCAGGCGCGGGGGGGGCTGGGGAGCAGTTCTTC
TRBD2,TRBJ2-7,few,TRBV5-1,CASRSGLAGVYEQYF,TGCGCCAGCAGATCGGGACTAGCGGGAGTGTACGAGCAGTACTTC
TRBD2,TRBJ2-1,once,TRBV7-9,CASSSRIAGGVNEQFF,TGTGCCAGCAGCAGCAGAATAGCGGGAGGGGTAAATGAGCAGTTCTTC
TRBD1,TRBJ1-2,NA,TRBV6-2/TRBV6-3,CASSMTGGFYGYTF,TGTGCCAGCAGTATGACAGGGGGATTCTATGGCTACACCTTC
TRBD1,TRBJ2-1,NA,TRBV7-3,CASSRSGQGAFDEQFF,TGTGCCAGCAGTCGTTCCGGACAGGGAGCGTTCGATGAGCAGTTCTTC
NA,TRBJ1-3,NA,TRBV7-8,CASSAGRFSGNTIYF,TGTGCCAGCAGCGCGGGACGGTTCTCTGGAAACACCATATATTTT
TRBD2,TRBJ2-3,NA,TRBV11-2,CASSYRRGDTDTQYF,TGTGCCAGCAGTTATAGGCGGGGGGACACAGATACGCAGTATTTT
TRBD2,TRBJ2-7,NA,TRBV7-2,CASRSGSSKEQYF,TGTGCCAGCAGGAGCGGGAGCTCGAAGGAGCAGTACTTC
NA,TRBJ2-7,NA,TRBV6-5,CASQGLGYEQYF,TGTGCCAGCCAAGGACTCGGTTACGAGCAGTACTTC
NA,TRBJ1-2,NA,TRBV6-5,CASSRDYGYTF,TGTGCCAGCAGCCGCGACTATGGCTACACCTTC
TRBD2,TRBJ2-3,NA,TRBV9,CASSVGRLAGVSDTQYF,TGTGCCAGCAGCGTAGGAAGACTAGCGGGGGTATCAGATACGCAGTATTTT
TRBD2,TRBJ2-2,few,TRBV3-1/TRBV3-2,CASRPLGTSGTGELFF,TGTGCCAGCAGGCCCTTGGGGACTAGCGGGACCGGGGAGCTGTTTTTT
TRBD1,TRBJ2-2,NA,TRBV28,CASSTSGTGVGELFF,TGTGCCAGCAGTACGTCCGGGACAGGGGTCGGTGAGCTGTTTTTT
NA,TRBJ1-1,NA,TRBV4-3,CASSHAGVNTEAFF,TGCGCCAGCAGCCACGCCGGAGTGAACACTGAAGCTTTCTTT
NA,TRBJ2-7,many,TRBV5-3,CARSLLPAVQYYEQYF,TGTGCCAGAAGCTTGTTGCCAGCGGTGCAATACTACGAGCAGTACTTC
NA,TRBJ2-1,few,TRBV6-2/TRBV6-3,CASSLRAGANEQFF,TGTGCCAGCAGTCTCCGGGCAGGGGCGAATGAGCAGTTCTTC
NA,TRBJ2-7,many,TRBV7-9,CASSSLQTYEQYF,TGTGCCAGCAGCTCACTCCAAACCTACGAGCAGTACTTC
NA,TRBJ2-1,NA,TRBV7-2,CASSLDSYNEQFF,TGTGCCAGCAGCTTAGACAGTTACAATGAGCAGTTCTTC
NA,TRBJ1-6,NA,TRBV2,CASSREGGNSPLHF,TGTGCCAGCAGCAGGGAGGGGGGTAATTCACCCCTCCACTTT
NA,TRBJ2-5,NA,TRBV29-1,CSAGGLKETQYF,TGCAGCGCAGGGGGACTAAAAGAGACCCAGTACTTC
NA,TRBJ1-5,few,TRBV5-5,CASSFKGDQPQHF,TGTGCCAGCAGCTTTAAAGGGGATCAGCCCCAGCATTTT
NA,TRBJ1-3,NA,TRBV7-2,CASSAYLFANTIYF,TGTGCCAGCAGCGCCTACCTTTTCGCAAACACCATATATTTT
TRBD1,TRBJ1-1,once,TRBV12-3/TRBV12-4,CASSSQGATEAFF,TGTGCCAGCAGTTCCCAGGGGGCCACTGAAGCTTTCTTT
NA,TRBJ1-1,NA,TRBV7-2,CASSLMPGNTEAFF,TGTGCCAGCAGCTTAATGCCGGGGAACACTGAAGCTTTCTTT
TRBD1,TRBJ1-5,NA,TRBV18,CASREETGVSNQPQHF,TGTGCCAGCAGAGAGGAGACAGGGGTAAGCAATCAGCCCCAGCATTTT
TRBD1,TRBJ2-6,NA,TRBV4-3,CASSPQGRGANVLTF,TGCGCCAGCAGCCCACAGGGGCGGGGGGCCAACGTCCTGACTTTC
TRBD2,TRBJ2-6,NA,TRBV6-2/TRBV6-3,CASSFRTSGRAGANVLTF,TGTGCCAGCAGTTTCCGGACTAGCGGGAGGGCTGGGGCCAACGTCCTGACTTTC
NA,TRBJ1-6,NA,TRBV19,CASSIGPEGVHSPLHF,TGTGCCAGTAGTATTGGGCCGGAAGGGGTCCATTCACCCCTCCACTTT
NA,TRBJ2-5,once,TRBV11-3,CASSLGWREETQYF,TGTGCCAGCAGCTTAGGGTGGCGGGAAGAGACCCAGTACTTC
NA,TRBJ2-7,NA,TRBV6-4,CASSDGRQPTYEQYF,TGTGCCAGCAGTGACGGGCGACAGCCGACCTACGAGCAGTACTTC
NA,TRBJ2-7,NA,TRBV4-1,CASSHRDKGRGEQYF,TGCGCCAGCAGCCACCGGGACAAAGGGAGGGGCGAGCAGTACTTC
TRBD1,TRBJ2-7,few,TRBV5-6,CASSLALDRAYEQYF,TGTGCCAGCAGCTTGGCCCTGGACAGGGCGTACGAGCAGTACTTC
NA,TRBJ1-1,NA,TRBV11-2,CASSLYRDDTEAFF,TGTGCCAGCAGCTTATACAGGGATGACACTGAAGCTTTCTTT
TRBD1,TRBJ2-7,NA,TRBV24-1,CATSTLTGTGIYEQYF,TGTGCCACCAGTACCTTAACCGGGACAGGGATCTACGAGCAGTACTTC
NA,TRBJ1-4,NA,TRBV29-1,CSVRGAYEKLFF,TGCAGCGTTCGGGGGGCATATGAAAAACTGTTTTTT
TRBD1,TRBJ1-6,NA,TRBV19,CASSTGTGSSYNSPLHF,TGTGCCAGTAGCACCGGGACAGGAAGCTCCTATAATTCACCCCTCCACTTT